This T cell receptor (beta chain) was observed in a study of blood T cell repertoires in COVID-19. Study summary: Samples of COVID-19 (acute and convalescent) were obtained from the United States, Italy and Spain. T cells, B-cell-depleted T cells, or PBMCs supplied cDNA or gDNA.

Original analysis: Estimated nucleated cell counts came from reference gene primer amplification. The protocol was immunoSEQ multiplex PCR, while the TCRdb copy is restricted to in-frame clones and leaves out a portion. V and J calls and clone size are as listed in that table; D and trimming were resolved from the DNA. The sample consists of approximately 61,000 clones, about four fifths of them appearing once. CDR1 ENHRY and CDR2 SYGVKD come from the germline V gene. V lost 8 bases, J lost 0 bases, and 8 bases lay in between. CDR3 length: 13 residues. This clonotype originated in a human donor in a cohort sampled during active COVID-19. The V call is TRBV10-3, the J call TRBJ1-3; D gene ambiguous. Source material: peripheral blood. CDR3 sequence (DNA): TGTGCCATCTTTGAGGTCTCTGGAAACACCATATATTTT. It is translated as CAIFEVSGNTIYF.